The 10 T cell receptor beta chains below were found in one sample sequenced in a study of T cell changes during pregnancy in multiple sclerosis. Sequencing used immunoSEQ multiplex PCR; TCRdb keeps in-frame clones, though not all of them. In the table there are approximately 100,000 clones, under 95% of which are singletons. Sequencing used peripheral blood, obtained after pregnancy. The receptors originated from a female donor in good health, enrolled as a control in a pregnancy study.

The CDR3 DNA is TGTGCCAGCAGCCCTCGACTAGCGGACCCGATTTTTAACACCGGGGAGCTGTTTTTT. This sequence encodes CASSPRLADPIFNTGELFF. This chain joins TRBV13 and TRBJ2-2; TRBD2 matches 9 bases. This CDR3 contains 19 residues. From germline, CDR1 is PRHDT and CDR2 FYEKMQ (reference sequence). The J segment lost 2 bases and the V segment lost 5 bases, leaving 15 bases of the junction unmatched.

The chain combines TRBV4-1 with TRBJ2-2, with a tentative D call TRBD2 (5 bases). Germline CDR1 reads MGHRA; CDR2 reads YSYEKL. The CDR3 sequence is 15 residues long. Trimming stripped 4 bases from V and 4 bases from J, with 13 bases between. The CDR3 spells CASSLEGSSTGELFF. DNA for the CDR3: TGCGCCAGCAGCCTCGAGGGATCTTCCACCGGGGAGCTGTTTTTT.

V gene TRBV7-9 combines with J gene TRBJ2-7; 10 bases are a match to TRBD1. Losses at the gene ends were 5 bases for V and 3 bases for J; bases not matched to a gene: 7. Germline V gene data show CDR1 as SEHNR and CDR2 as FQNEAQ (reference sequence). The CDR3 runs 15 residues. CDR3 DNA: TGTGCCAGCAGCCACGGACAGGGGGTAAACTACGAGCAGTACTTC. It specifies CASSHGQGVNYEQYF.

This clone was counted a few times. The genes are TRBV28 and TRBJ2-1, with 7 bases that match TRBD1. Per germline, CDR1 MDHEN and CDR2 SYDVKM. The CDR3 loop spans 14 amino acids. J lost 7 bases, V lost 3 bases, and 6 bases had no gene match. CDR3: CASSLDRTRNEQFF. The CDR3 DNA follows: TGTGCCAGCAGTTTGGACAGGACCCGGAATGAGCAGTTCTTC.

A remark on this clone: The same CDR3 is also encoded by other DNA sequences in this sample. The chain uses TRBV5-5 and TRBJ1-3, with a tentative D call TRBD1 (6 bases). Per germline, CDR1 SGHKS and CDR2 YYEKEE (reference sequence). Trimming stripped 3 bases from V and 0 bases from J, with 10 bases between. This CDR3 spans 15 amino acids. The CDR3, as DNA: TGTGCCAGCAGCTGGTCACAGGGCTCTGGAAACACCATATATTTT. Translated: CASSWSQGSGNTIYF. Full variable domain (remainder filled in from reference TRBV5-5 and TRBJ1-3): DAGVTQSPTHLIKTRGQQVTLRCSPISGHKSVSWYQQVLGQGPQFIFQYYEKEERGRGNFPDRFSARQFPNYSSELNVNALLLGDSALYLCASSWSQGSGNTIYFGEGSWLTVV.

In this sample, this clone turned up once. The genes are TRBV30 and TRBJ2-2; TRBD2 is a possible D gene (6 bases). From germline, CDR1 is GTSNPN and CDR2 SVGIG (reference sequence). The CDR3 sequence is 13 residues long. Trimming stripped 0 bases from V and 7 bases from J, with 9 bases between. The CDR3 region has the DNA TGTGCCTGGAGTGTTGGGGGGAACGGGGAGCTGTTTTTT. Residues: CAWSVGGNGELFF.

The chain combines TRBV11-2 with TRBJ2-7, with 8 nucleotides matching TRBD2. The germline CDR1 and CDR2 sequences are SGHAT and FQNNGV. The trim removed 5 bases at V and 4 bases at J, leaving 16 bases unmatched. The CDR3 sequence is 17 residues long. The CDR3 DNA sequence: TGTGCCAGCAGCCCCCGGGGGGCCTATAGCGGGACGTACGAGCAGTACTTC. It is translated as CASSPRGAYSGTYEQYF.

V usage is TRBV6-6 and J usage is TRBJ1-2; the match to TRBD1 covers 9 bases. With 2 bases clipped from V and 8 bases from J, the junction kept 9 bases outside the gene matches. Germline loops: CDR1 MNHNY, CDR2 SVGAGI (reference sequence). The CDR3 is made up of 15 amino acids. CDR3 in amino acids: CASSYGQQGAGGYTF. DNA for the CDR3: TGTGCCAGCAGTTACGGTCAACAGGGGGCCGGAGGCTACACCTTC.

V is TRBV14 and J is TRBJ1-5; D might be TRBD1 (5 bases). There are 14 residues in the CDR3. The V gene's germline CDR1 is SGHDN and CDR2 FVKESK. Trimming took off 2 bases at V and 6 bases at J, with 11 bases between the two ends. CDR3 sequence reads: CASSQRGVGQPQHF. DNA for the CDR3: TGTGCCAGCAGCCAACGGGGGGTCGGTCAGCCCCAGCATTTT.

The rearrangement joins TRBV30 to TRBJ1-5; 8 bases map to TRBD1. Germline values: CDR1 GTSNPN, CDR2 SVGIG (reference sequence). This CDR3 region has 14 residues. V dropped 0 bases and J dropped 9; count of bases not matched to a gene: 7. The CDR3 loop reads CAWSVRDRRGPQHF. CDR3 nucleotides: TGTGCCTGGAGTGTACGGGACAGGAGGGGGCCCCAGCATTTT.